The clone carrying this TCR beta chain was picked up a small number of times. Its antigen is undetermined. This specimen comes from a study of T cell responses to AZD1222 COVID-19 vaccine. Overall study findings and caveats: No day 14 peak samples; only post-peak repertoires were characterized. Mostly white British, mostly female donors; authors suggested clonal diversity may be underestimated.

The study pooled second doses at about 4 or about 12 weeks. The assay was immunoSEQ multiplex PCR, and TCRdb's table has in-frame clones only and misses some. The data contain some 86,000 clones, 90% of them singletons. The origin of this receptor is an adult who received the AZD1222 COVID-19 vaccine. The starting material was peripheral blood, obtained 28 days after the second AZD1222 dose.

In DNA, the CDR3 is TGTGCCAGCAGGGGACAGGGGACCTACAATGAGCAGTTCTTC. This encodes CASRGQGTYNEQFF. The chain has TRBV25-1 and TRBJ2-1, with 10 bases identical to TRBD1. Germline assignment: CDR1 MGHDK and CDR2 SYGVNS. V dropped 6 bases and J dropped 2; count of bases not matched to a gene: 1. The CDR3 is 14 residues long.